Shown below are 28 T cell receptor beta chains from a single sample sequenced in a study of shared clonotypes between healthy human individuals. Clones were read by immunoSEQ multiplex PCR, and TCRdb kept only the in-frame ones, dropping some. The data show 550,000 to 750,000 clones, 92% seen once. CD45RO-negative, CCR7-selected cells formed the naive CD8 fraction, which excluded terminally differentiated effector memory CD45RA+ cells. Sequenced material: naive CD8+ T cells sorted from blood. Source of these receptors: a young man in good health.

Points on this clone: Additional DNA sequences in this sample encode the identical CDR3. The rearrangement joins TRBV29-1 to TRBJ2-1; 8 positions agree with TRBD2. After removal of 3 bases from V and 0 bases from J, the junction contained 4 bases not matched to a gene. There are 15 residues in the CDR3. CDR1 and CDR2 from the germline V gene are SQVTM and ANQGSEA. CDR3 residues: CSVEGLAGSYNEQFF. The CDR3 region has the DNA TGCAGCGTTGAGGGTCTAGCGGGCTCCTACAATGAGCAGTTCTTC.

CDR3 nucleotide sequence: TGCAGCGTTGGTGAGACCGGGGAGCTGTTTTTT. Translated, it gives CSVGETGELFF. V and J are TRBV29-1 and TRBJ2-2; D gene unclear. Germline V gene sequence: CDR1 SQVTM, CDR2 ANQGSEA. CDR3 length: 11 residues. The germline V and J ends were trimmed by 4 bases and 5 bases, with 5 bases remaining between them.

CDR3 loop: CASSWGSKNIQYF. CDR3 sequence (DNA): TGTGCCAGCAGTTGGGGATCCAAAAACATTCAGTACTTC. This chain joins TRBV2 and TRBJ2-4; no reliable D call. The CDR3 has 13 amino acids. Germline V CDR1 and CDR2: SNHLY, FYNNEI. Trimming cost V 5 bases and J 2 bases, with 7 bases left between them.

The chain joins TRBV10-1 to TRBJ2-1, with D perhaps matching TRBD2 (6 bases). The germline V gene has CDR1 WNHNN and CDR2 SYGVQD (reference sequence). The CDR3 sequence is 14 residues long. Between the trimmed V and J ends, which lost 5 bases and 3 bases, there was a span of 11 bases. CDR3 DNA sequence: TGCGCCAGCAGTAGGGACTCCAACTACAATGAGCAGTTCTTC. Its protein is CASSRDSNYNEQFF.

This rearrangement joins TRBV5-1 to TRBJ2-3; TRBD1 agrees at 7 bases. J gave up 3 bases and V 3 bases, and 7 bases lay outside the gene matches. Germline V gene lookup returns CDR1 SGHRS and CDR2 YFSETQ. The CDR3 is 15 amino acids. DNA for the CDR3: TGCGCCAGCAGCTCCCGACAGGGAAGGACAGATACGCAGTATTTT. Translated, it gives CASSSRQGRTDTQYF.

J is TRBJ1-4 and V is TRBV27; TRBD1 might be the D (6 bases). CDR1 and CDR2 (germline): MNHEY, SMNVEV (reference sequence). V was shortened by 2 bases and J by 4 bases, with 8 bases between the two germline ends. CDR3 length: 14 amino acids. CDR3 coding DNA: TGTGCCAGCAGTTTACTAGGGGGTAATGAAAAACTGTTTTTT. This codes for CASSLLGGNEKLFF. Using reference TRBV27 and TRBJ1-4 for the parts outside the CDR3, the full variable domain is EAQVTQNPRYLITVTGKKLTVTCSQNMNHEYMSWYRQDPGLGLRQIYYSMNVEVTDKGDVPEGYKVSRKEKRNFPLILESPSPNQTSLYFCASSLLGGNEKLFFGSGTQLSVL.

This chain links TRBV7-9 with TRBJ1-3; D gene ambiguous. This CDR3 region has 12 residues. Trimming removed 3 bases from V and 4 bases from J, with 4 bases in between. Germline CDR1 is SEHNR and CDR2 is FQNEAQ (reference sequence). The CDR3 nucleotides are TGTGCCAGCAGCTTGGCGGGAAACACCATATATTTT. Translating gives CASSLAGNTIYF. Looking up the rest from reference TRBV7-9 and TRBJ1-3 gives the full variable domain: DTGVSQNPRHKITKRGQNVTFRCDPISEHNRLYWYRQTLGQGPEFLTYFQNEAQLEKSRLLSDRFSAERPKGSFSTLEIQRTEQGDSAMYLCASSLAGNTIYFGEGSWLTVV.

The chain has TRBV4-1 and TRBJ2-2; D gene ambiguous. The CDR3 covers 15 residues. With 1 base removed from V and 0 bases from J, the gap between germline ends came to 6 bases. Germline loops: CDR1 MGHRA, CDR2 YSYEKL. The CDR3, as DNA: TGCGCCAGCAGCCAAGGGACCTCGAACACCGGGGAGCTGTTTTTT. Its protein product is CASSQGTSNTGELFF.

Note on this clone: The same CDR3 is also encoded by other DNA sequences in this sample. The rearrangement uses TRBV11-2 and TRBJ2-7; D gene ambiguous. The V and J ends lost 1 base and 0 bases respectively, with 4 bases between them. CDR3 length: 13 amino acids. The germline CDR1 and CDR2 sequences are SGHAT and FQNNGV. The chain's CDR3 is CASSLGTSYEQYF. The CDR3 DNA reads as TGTGCCAGCAGCTTAGGCACCTCCTACGAGCAGTACTTC.

The V gene is TRBV6-5, the J gene TRBJ1-1, with D maybe TRBD1 (6 bases). The CDR3 is 14 residues long. Trimming took 8 bases from V and 2 from J, leaving 15 bases between them. Germline lookup yields CDR1 MNHEY and CDR2 SVGAGI. The CDR3 loop is CASSHGQLNTEAFF. In DNA form, the CDR3 reads TGTGCCAGCTCTCACGGACAGTTAAACACTGAAGCTTTCTTT.

This chain uses TRBV27 with TRBJ2-7; 10 nucleotides line up with TRBD1. The CDR3 contains 13 residues. After removal of 7 bases from V and 12 bases from J, the junction contained 12 bases not matched to a gene. Germline values: CDR1 MNHEY, CDR2 SMNVEV (reference sequence). The CDR3 DNA follows: TGTGCCAGCATTTCGGCCGGGACAGGGGATCCGTACTTC. It translates to CASISAGTGDPYF.

A note on this clone: The same CDR3 also results from other DNA sequences found in this sample. The chain combines TRBV6-5 with TRBJ2-5, with 11 bases aligning to TRBD1. Germline V gene lookup returns CDR1 MNHEY and CDR2 SVGAGI. The V and J ends lost 0 bases and 4 bases, in that order; junction bases with no gene match: 1. This CDR3 has 15 residues. The CDR3, as DNA: TGTGCCAGCAGTTACTCCGGGACAGGGGGAGAGACCCAGTACTTC. Encoded protein: CASSYSGTGGETQYF.

The J gene is TRBJ1-1, the V gene TRBV11-2, with D perhaps TRBD1 (5 bases). V was shortened by 4 bases and J by 9 bases, with 27 bases between the two germline ends. The CDR3 totals 17 residues. CDR1 is SGHAT, CDR2 FQNNGV, per germline. The CDR3 DNA reads TGTGCCAGCAGCTCGTATCCACAGACAGACCCTTCAAGGAAAGCTTTCTTT. Its protein is CASSSYPQTDPSRKAFF.

V gene TRBV5-4 combines with J gene TRBJ2-2; TRBD1 matches at 7 bases. J gave up 0 bases and V 0 bases, and 2 bases lay outside the gene matches. The CDR3 length is 16 residues. CDR1 is SGHNT, CDR2 YYREEE, per germline (reference sequence). The CDR3 loop is CASSLEGGANTGELFF. The CDR3 region has the DNA TGTGCCAGCAGCTTGGAAGGGGGCGCGAACACCGGGGAGCTGTTTTTT.

This sequence joins TRBV29-1 and TRBJ2-5; 9 positions match TRBD1. The CDR3 spans 14 residues. From germline, CDR1 is SQVTM and CDR2 ANQGSEA. J gave up 5 bases and V 7 bases, and 11 bases lay outside the gene matches. This CDR3 is CSAEGGQGLETQYF. For the CDR3, the DNA is TGCAGCGCCGAGGGGGGACAGGGTCTGGAGACCCAGTACTTC. The whole variable domain, remainder taken from reference TRBV29-1 and TRBJ2-5, is SAVISQKPSRDICQRGTSLTIQCQVDSQVTMMFWYRQQPGQSLTLIATANQGSEATYESGFVIDKFPISRPNLTFSTLTVSNMSPEDSSIYLCSAEGGQGLETQYFGPGTRLLVL.

In DNA, the CDR3 is TGTGCCAGCAGTTACATTAGGGAACAGAGCCACGAGCAGTACTTC. As protein: CASSYIREQSHEQYF. The V call is TRBV7-9, the J call TRBJ2-7; D call uncertain. The V end lost 6 bases, the J end lost 5 bases, and 20 bases lay between the germline ends. From germline, CDR1 is SEHNR and CDR2 FQNEAQ (reference sequence). This CDR3 has 15 amino acids.

The J gene is TRBJ2-1, the V gene TRBV28; tentatively, D is TRBD2 (6 bases). V was clipped by 1 base and J by 0 bases, with 13 bases between them. The CDR3 covers 17 residues. Germline CDR1 and CDR2: MDHEN and SYDVKM. The CDR3 sequence is CASSLYPAGSSYNEQFF. CDR3 sequence (DNA): TGTGCCAGCAGTTTATACCCGGCGGGGAGCTCCTACAATGAGCAGTTCTTC.

The chain joins TRBV6-6 to TRBJ2-1; D gene unclear. The CDR3 is 16 amino acids. Trimming took 0 bases from V and 5 from J, leaving 14 bases between them. Germline V CDR1 and CDR2: MNHNY, SVGAGI (reference sequence). The CDR3 here is CASSYSIRELDNEQFF. The CDR3 DNA is TGTGCCAGCAGTTACTCGATAAGGGAATTAGACAATGAGCAGTTCTTC.

The rearrangement joins TRBV6-5 to TRBJ1-2; a possible D gene is TRBD1 (5 bases). There are 16 residues in the CDR3. V was trimmed by 0 bases and J by 6 bases, leaving 17 bases between them. CDR1 and CDR2 from the germline V gene are MNHEY and SVGAGI. The CDR3, as DNA: TGTGCCAGCAGTTACTCTGGAGGGGAGGGTATTAATGGCTACACCTTC. Amino acid sequence: CASSYSGGEGINGYTF.

Turning to this clone: The junction does not match germline at one end; this may be a read error. The rearrangement joins TRBV2 to TRBJ2-7; TRBD2 agrees at 11 bases. In germline, CDR1 is SNHLY, CDR2 FYNNEI. The CDR3 totals 13 residues. CDR3 region: CASSEQISGRVCF. CDR3 nucleotides: TGTGCCAGCAGTGAACAAATTAGCGGGAGGGTATGCTTC.

This chain connects TRBV29-1 to TRBJ2-5, with a possible D match to TRBD2 (6 bases). V was shortened by 4 bases and J by 2 bases, with 11 bases between the two germline ends. This CDR3 has 13 residues. Germline loops: CDR1 SQVTM, CDR2 ANQGSEA. CDR3 nucleotides: TGCAGCGTTGGAGGAGGGCTGCAAGAGACCCAGTACTTC. Residues: CSVGGGLQETQYF.

This clone was recorded a few times. The gene calls are TRBV5-3 and TRBJ1-5; D perhaps matches TRBD1 (5 bases). TRBV5-3 is an ORF, with its function uncertain. Trimming left V 1 base short and J 1 base short, with 15 bases between. The CDR3 loop spans 17 amino acids. Here the CDR3 reads CARSLPSGTASNQPQHF. CDR3 bases: TGTGCCAGAAGCTTGCCATCCGGGACCGCCAGCAATCAGCCCCAGCATTTT.

V and J are TRBV7-9 and TRBJ2-2, with 9 bases lining up with TRBD2. This CDR3 comprises 15 residues. The germline V gene has CDR1 SEHNR and CDR2 FQNEAQ (reference sequence). V lost 6 bases, J lost 2 bases, and 4 bases stayed unmatched. CDR3: CASRVAGENTGELFF. CDR3 sequence (DNA): TGTGCCAGCAGGGTAGCGGGGGAAAACACCGGGGAGCTGTTTTTT.

This chain joins TRBV27 and TRBJ2-1; perhaps TRBD2 as D (7 bases). Germline CDR1 reads MNHEY; CDR2 reads SMNVEV (reference sequence). V lost 3 bases and J lost 6, with 15 bases in between. CDR3 size: 15 residues. DNA for the CDR3: TGTGCCAGCAGTTTCATCGGGGGCGGGGGCAATGAGCAGTTCTTC. It codes for CASSFIGGGGNEQFF.

The chain employs TRBV7-6 and TRBJ2-1; 8 nucleotides align to TRBD2. Germline V lookup: CDR1 SGHVS, CDR2 FNYEAQ. The CDR3 has 18 residues. V shed 5 bases and J 5 bases; nucleotides not matched to a gene: 17. Here the CDR3 DNA reads TGTGCCAGCAGCCACCACCGGGGTACTAGCGGAGGCGACAATGAGCAGTTCTTC. This translates into CASSHHRGTSGGDNEQFF.

The chain uses TRBV5-4 and TRBJ2-1; D is possibly TRBD2 (6 bases). This CDR3 contains 16 residues. The ends were cut back, 4 bases at V and 5 bases at J, with 19 bases in the middle. Germline CDR1 SGHNT, CDR2 YYREEE (reference sequence). The CDR3: CASSLSSDYKNNEQFF. DNA for the CDR3: TGTGCCAGCAGCCTAAGTTCGGACTACAAGAACAATGAGCAGTTCTTC. Filled out from reference TRBV5-4 and TRBJ2-1, the complete variable domain reads ETGVTQSPTHLIKTRGQQVTLRCSSQSGHNTVSWYQQALGQGPQFIFQYYREEENGRGNFPPRFSGLQFPNYSSELNVNALELDDSALYLCASSLSSDYKNNEQFFGPGTRLTVL.

This rearrangement joins TRBV2 to TRBJ2-2, with a tentative D call TRBD1 (6 bases). Germline V lookup: CDR1 SNHLY, CDR2 FYNNEI. The V and J ends lost 7 bases and 7 bases respectively, with 7 bases between them. The CDR3 has 11 residues. The CDR3 region is CASTRGGELFF. The CDR3 bases are TGTGCCAGCACCAGGGGCGGGGAGCTGTTTTTT. Together with reference TRBV2 and TRBJ2-2, the CDR3 gives the full variable domain: EPEVTQTPSHQVTQMGQEVILRCVPISNHLYFYWYRQILGQKVEFLVSFYNNEISEKSEIFDDQFSVERPDGSNFTLKIRSTKLEDSAMYFCASTRGGELFFGEGSRLTVL.

The rearrangement links TRBV2 to TRBJ2-2; D is unclear. There are 13 residues in the CDR3. Per the germline V gene, CDR1 is SNHLY and CDR2 is FYNNEI. V gave up 3 bases and J gave up 3 bases, with 5 bases separating them. The chain's CDR3 is CASSDIDTGELFF. CDR3 nucleotides: TGTGCCAGCAGTGACATAGACACCGGGGAGCTGTTTTTT.